These T cell receptor beta chains were read from a single sample in a study of blood T cell repertoires in COVID-19. Generated by immunoSEQ multiplex PCR, the TCRdb table keeps only in-frame clones and is missing some. The sample shows some 400,000 clones, more than 85% of them seen only once. The sample comprised peripheral blood. These receptors were obtained from a human donor in a cohort sampled during active COVID-19. Both conserved end residues are part of each CDR3. The D gene is left open where the match is weak. Some rows have no size entry. The others give once, few or many, or a class for an expanded clone.

len | d_gene | abundance | j_gene | v_gene | CDR3nt | CDR3aa
14 | TRBD1 | . | TRBJ1-2 | TRBV30 | TGTGCCTGGAGTTCAACAGGGGGCGGCTATGGCTACACCTTC | CAWSSTGGGYGYTF
14 | TRBD1 | . | TRBJ2-7 | TRBV6-5 | TGTGCCAGCAGTCAGGACAGGGTTTCCTACGAGCAGTACTTC | CASSQDRVSYEQYF
15 | TRBD1 | many | TRBJ2-3 | TRBV30 | TGTGCCTGCGATCCTAGACAGGGGAGAACAGATACGCAGTATTTT | CACDPRQGRTDTQYF
12 | . | many | TRBJ2-2 | TRBV3-1/TRBV3-2 | TGTGCCAGCAGCCAAGATTACGGGGAGCTGTTTTTT | CASSQDYGELFF
13 | TRBD1 | . | TRBJ1-1 | TRBV6-5 | TGTGCCAGCCCCCTTGACAGGGGAAGTGAAGCTTTCTTT | CASPLDRGSEAFF
13 | TRBD1 | . | TRBJ1-2 | TRBV19 | TGTGCCAGTAGTCCCGACAGGGGGCATGGCTACACCTTC | CASSPDRGHGYTF
15 | TRBD1 | . | TRBJ1-1 | TRBV6-5 | TGTGCCAGCAGGGATCCCGGAACAGGGGGCACTGAAGCTTTCTTT | CASRDPGTGGTEAFF
19 | . | . | TRBJ1-3 | TRBV4-1 | TGCGCCAGCAGCCAAGAAACTTTTGGGGGGGGTAAGACTGGAAACACCATATATTTT | CASSQETFGGGKTGNTIYF
15 | . | . | TRBJ2-3 | TRBV9 | TGTGCCAGCAGCTCTGGACTTTTGGAGGGAGATACGCAGTATTTT | CASSSGLLEGDTQYF
15 | . | . | TRBJ2-7 | TRBV7-3 | TGTGCCAGCAGCTTAAGTGGTGGACAATCCTACGAGCAGTACTTC | CASSLSGGQSYEQYF
16 | TRBD1 | . | TRBJ2-3 | TRBV6-5 | TGTGCCAGCAGTTACTCGACAGGGGCGGAGACAGATACGCAGTATTTT | CASSYSTGAETDTQYF
15 | TRBD1 | . | TRBJ1-6 | TRBV5-1 | TGCGCCAGCAGCTCCTCGACAGGGAGTAATTCACCCCTCCACTTT | CASSSSTGSNSPLHF
12 | . | . | TRBJ2-5 | TRBV29-1 | TGCAGCGTTGGCGAGTTTCAAGAGACCCAGTACTTC | CSVGEFQETQYF
12 | . | . | TRBJ1-1 | TRBV21-1 | TGTGCCAGCAGCAAAGGGCATCTCGAAGCTTTCTTT | CASSKGHLEAFF
15 | TRBD2 | . | TRBJ2-7 | TRBV7-3 | TGTGCCAGCAGCTTAAGGGGAGGGAGCTCCTACGAGCAGTACTTC | CASSLRGGSSYEQYF
16 | . | . | TRBJ2-3 | TRBV5-6 | TGTGCCAGCGGCCTATTGAGACAGCATATTACAGATACGCAGTATTTT | CASGLLRQHITDTQYF
15 | TRBD2 | . | TRBJ2-5 | TRBV7-8 | TGTGCCAGCAGCTTAGTTCGACTAGCGGAAGAGACCCAGTACTTC | CASSLVRLAEETQYF
15 | TRBD2 | once | TRBJ2-3 | TRBV28 | TGTGCCAGCAGAAACCCGGGACTAGCGGGCGATACGCAGTATTTT | CASRNPGLAGDTQYF
12 | . | . | TRBJ1-2 | TRBV6-1 | TGTGCCAGCAGTGAGACAGGACGCGGCTACACCTTC | CASSETGRGYTF
15 | . | . | TRBJ1-2 | TRBV19 | TGTGCCAGTAGTATCCCAGACACCGGCAACTATGGCTACACCTTC | CASSIPDTGNYGYTF
15 | TRBD2 | . | TRBJ2-1 | TRBV10-3 | TGTGCCATCAGTGACGGGAAGACTAGCGCCTATGAGCAGTTCTTC | CAISDGKTSAYEQFF
13 | TRBD2 | . | TRBJ2-5 | TRBV6-1 | TGTGCCAGCAGTGTAGCGGGAGAAGAGACCCAGTACTTC | CASSVAGEETQYF
15 | TRBD1 | . | TRBJ2-2 | TRBV24-1 | TGTGCCACCAGTGATACGGGACAGGGGACCGGGGAGCTGTTTTTT | CATSDTGQGTGELFF
14 | . | . | TRBJ1-2 | TRBV19 | TGTGCCAGTAGTTACTTCGGGGATAACTATGGCTACACCTTC | CASSYFGDNYGYTF
14 | TRBD2 | . | TRBJ2-5 | TRBV6-5 | TGTGCCAGCGAAGCGGGAGGGCAGGGGGGGACCCAGTACTTC | CASEAGGQGGTQYF
16 | TRBD1 | . | TRBJ2-5 | TRBV4-2 | TGTGCCAGCAGCCAATACACGGGACAGGGGGGAGAGACCCAGTACTTC | CASSQYTGQGGETQYF
17 | . | . | TRBJ1-1 | TRBV4-2 | TGTGCCAGCAGTTCACGTAGACAGACGAGACTGAACACTGAAGCTTTCTTT | CASSSRRQTRLNTEAFF
13 | . | once | TRBJ2-1 | TRBV11-3 | TGTGCCAGCAGCTTGCCCCCTACGAATGAGCAGTTCTTC | CASSLPPTNEQFF
13 | . | once | TRBJ2-1 | TRBV7-2 | TGTGCCAGCAGCTCGTGGGCCGGGATGGATCAGTTCTTC | CASSSWAGMDQFF
14 | . | . | TRBJ1-1 | TRBV7-3 | TGTGCCAGCAGCTTAGCAGCGATTAACACTGAAGCTTTCTTT | CASSLAAINTEAFF
12 | TRBD1 | . | TRBJ2-1 | TRBV27 | TGTGCCAGCCGGACAGGGTACAATGAGCAGTTCTTC | CASRTGYNEQFF
15 | TRBD2 | . | TRBJ2-3 | TRBV5-4 | TGTGCCAGCAGCCCAGAACTAGCGGGAGCAGATACGCAGTATTTT | CASSPELAGADTQYF
16 | TRBD1 | few | TRBJ1-6 | TRBV5-8 | TGTGCCAGCAGCCTAACGACAGGGGGGTTTCGTTCACCCCTCCACTTT | CASSLTTGGFRSPLHF
21 | . | . | TRBJ2-6 | TRBV15 | TGTGCCACCAGCCCACCTCCCAGATTATTCCCCCTCCTCTCTGGGGCCAACGTCCTGACTTTC | CATSPPPRLFPLLSGANVLTF
17 | . | . | TRBJ1-2 | TRBV9 | TGTGCCAGCAGCGTAGGGGCAGGGAAGGGGGCTAACTATGGCTACACCTTC | CASSVGAGKGANYGYTF
16 | TRBD2 | . | TRBJ2-3 | TRBV30 | TGTGCCTGGAGTTCGGTAGCGGGGTTCCTCACAGATACGCAGTATTTT | CAWSSVAGFLTDTQYF
13 | . | . | TRBJ2-5 | TRBV3-1/TRBV3-2 | TGTGCCAGCACCGCGCAAGCTACCGGGACCCAGTACTTC | CASTAQATGTQYF
14 | . | . | TRBJ2-5 | TRBV7-2 | TGTGCCAGCAGCTTAGGGGCTACTCCGGAGACCCAGTACTTC | CASSLGATPETQYF
16 | . | . | TRBJ2-3 | TRBV5-1 | TGCGCCAGCAGCTTGTCCACGGACAGAGTCACAGATACGCAGTATTTT | CASSLSTDRVTDTQYF
14 | TRBD2 | . | TRBJ2-1 | TRBV9 | TGTGCCAGCAGCCTTGGGACTAGCGTCAATGAGCAGTTCTTC | CASSLGTSVNEQFF
15 | TRBD2 | . | TRBJ2-7 | TRBV28 | TGTGCCAGCAGCCAAACTAGCGGGAGGTTCTACGAGCAGTACTTC | CASSQTSGRFYEQYF
16 | TRBD1 | . | TRBJ1-1 | TRBV10-3 | TGTGCCATCAGTGAGTCCAGGGACAGGAGGAACACTGAAGCTTTCTTT | CAISESRDRRNTEAFF
16 | TRBD2 | . | TRBJ2-7 | TRBV2 | TGTGCCAGCAGTGAAAGGACTAGCGGGTTCCTCTACGAGCAGTACTTC | CASSERTSGFLYEQYF
13 | . | . | TRBJ1-5 | TRBV30 | TGTGCCTGGGGACCAACAAACGCGGGGCCCCAGCATTTT | CAWGPTNAGPQHF
16 | TRBD2 | . | TRBJ2-3 | TRBV5-5 | TGTGCCAGCAGCCCACCTAGCGGGTCTGGAGGCGGTACGCAGTATTTT | CASSPPSGSGGGTQYF
13 | . | . | TRBJ1-5 | TRBV4-1 | TGCGCCAGCAGCCAAACGGGTGGGCAGCCCCAGCATTTT | CASSQTGGQPQHF
16 | TRBD2 | . | TRBJ2-7 | TRBV28 | TGTGCCAGCAGAGGACCCGGGACTAGCGGGGCCTACGAGCAGTACTTC | CASRGPGTSGAYEQYF
15 | TRBD2 | few | TRBJ2-2 | TRBV7-9 | TGTGCCAGCAAGAATAGCGGGGGTAACACCGGGGAGCTGTTTTTT | CASKNSGGNTGELFF
15 | . | once | TRBJ2-1 | TRBV4-1 | TGCGCCAGCAGCCCAGGGGGGACAACTTACAATGAGCAGTTCTTC | CASSPGGTTYNEQFF
14 | . | . | TRBJ2-2 | TRBV5-1 | TGCGCCAGCAGCTTGGTCGTCTCCACCGGGGAGCTGTTTTTT | CASSLVVSTGELFF
14 | . | . | TRBJ2-2 | TRBV7-9 | TGTGCCAGCAGCTTAGGGCGGTATACCGGGGAGCTGTTTTTT | CASSLGRYTGELFF
15 | . | . | TRBJ1-2 | TRBV9 | TGTGCCAGCAGCTTGCATTATGGGCCTAACTATGGCTACACCTTC | CASSLHYGPNYGYTF
15 | TRBD2 | . | TRBJ2-7 | TRBV3-1/TRBV3-2 | TGTGCCAGCAGCCGAAGTCCGGGGGGGACCTACGAGCAGTACTTC | CASSRSPGGTYEQYF